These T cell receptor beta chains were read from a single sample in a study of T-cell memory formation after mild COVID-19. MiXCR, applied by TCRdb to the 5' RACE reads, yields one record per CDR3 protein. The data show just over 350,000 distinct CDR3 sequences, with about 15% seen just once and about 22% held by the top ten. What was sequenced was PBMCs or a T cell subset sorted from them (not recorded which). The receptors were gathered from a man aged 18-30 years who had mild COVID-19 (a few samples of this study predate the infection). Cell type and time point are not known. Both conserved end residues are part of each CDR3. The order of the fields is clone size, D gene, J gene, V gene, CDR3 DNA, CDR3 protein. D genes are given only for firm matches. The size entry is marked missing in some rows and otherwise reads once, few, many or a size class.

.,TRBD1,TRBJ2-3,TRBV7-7,TGTGCTAGCAGCTTTACCACAGGGGCGGCTACGCAGTATTTT,CASSFTTGAATQYF
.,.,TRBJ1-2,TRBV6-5,TGTGCCAGCAGTTTTACGGGCTCGGCGGTCTATGGCTACACCTTC,CASSFTGSAVYGYTF
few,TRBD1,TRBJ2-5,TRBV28,TGTGCCAGCAGTTCACCGGACAGGGGCGAGACCCAGTACTTC,CASSSPDRGETQYF
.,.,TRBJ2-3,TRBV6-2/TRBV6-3,TGTGCCAGCAGTTACTCGGACAGTCGGGCGGAGTATTTT,CASSYSDSRAEYF
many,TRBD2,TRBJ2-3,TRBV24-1,TGTGCCACCAGTGATTACCGAGGCGGGGGGAAACTAGATACGCAGTATTTT,CATSDYRGGGKLDTQYF
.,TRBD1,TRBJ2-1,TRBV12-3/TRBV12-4,TGTGCCAGCAGTTTATTCCGGACAGGGCCCTACAATGAGCAGTTCTTC,CASSLFRTGPYNEQFF
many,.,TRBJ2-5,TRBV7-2,TGTGCCAGCAGCTTAGCGGCGGCGGGTCAGGAGACCCAGTACTTC,CASSLAAAGQETQYF
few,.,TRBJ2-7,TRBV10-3,TGTGCCATCAGTCCCCGCCGCGGGGTAAACGAGCAGTACTTC,CAISPRRGVNEQYF
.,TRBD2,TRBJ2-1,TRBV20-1,TGCAGTGCTCCCCGGGCGGGGGGCCCGGGGGAGCAGTTCTTC,CSAPRAGGPGEQFF
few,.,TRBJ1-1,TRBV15,TGTGCCACCAGCATGCAGCTGGGGTCGAGCACTGAAGCTTTCTTT,CATSMQLGSSTEAFF
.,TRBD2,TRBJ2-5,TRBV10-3,TGTGCCATCAGTGAGTTGTTAGTCGGGTCTAGCGGGGGGACCCGCCAAGAGACCCAGTACTTC,CAISELLVGSSGGTRQETQYF
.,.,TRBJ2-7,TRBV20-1,TGCAGTGCTAGAGAAGTGGCCGGGATTACCTACGAGCAGTACTTC,CSAREVAGITYEQYF
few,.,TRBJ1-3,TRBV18,TGTGCCAGCTCACCAGATTGGCGAGGAAACACCATATATTTT,CASSPDWRGNTIYF
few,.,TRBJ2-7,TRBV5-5,TGTGCCAGCAGCCTAAACACACCCTACGAGCAGTACTTC,CASSLNTPYEQYF
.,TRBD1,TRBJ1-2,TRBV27,TGTGCCAGTGGGACAGGGGATCACTATGGCTACACCTTC,CASGTGDHYGYTF
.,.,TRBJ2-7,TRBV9,TGTGCCAGCAGCGTAGGGGCAGGGATAGCCTACGAGCAGTACTTC,CASSVGAGIAYEQYF
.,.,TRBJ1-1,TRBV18,TGTGCCAGCTCACCCATCACTCCCGGGGCCGGGAACACTGAAGCTTTCTTT,CASSPITPGAGNTEAFF
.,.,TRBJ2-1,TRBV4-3,TGCGCCAGCAGCCCCTGGGACTCAAGGGATGAGCAGTTCTTC,CASSPWDSRDEQFF
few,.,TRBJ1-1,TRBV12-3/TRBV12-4,TGTGCCAGCAGCTCCCCCCGGACAGAGAACACTGAAGCTTTCTTT,CASSSPRTENTEAFF
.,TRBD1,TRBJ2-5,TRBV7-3,TGTGCCAGCAGCTCGGACAGGGATAAGACCCAGTACTTC,CASSSDRDKTQYF
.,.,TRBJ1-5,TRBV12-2,TGTGCAAGTCGCTTCTCCCACCTGCAGAGCAATCAGCCCCAGCATTTT,CASRFSHLQSNQPQHF
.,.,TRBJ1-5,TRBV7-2,TGTGCCAGCAGCTTAGGAGGTATCCAGCCCCAGCATTTT,CASSLGGIQPQHF
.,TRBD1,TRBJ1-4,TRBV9,TGTGCCAGCAGCGCTCGGACAGGCCCCGCAACTAATGAAAAACTGTTTTTT,CASSARTGPATNEKLFF
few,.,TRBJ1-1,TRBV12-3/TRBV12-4,TGTGCCAGCAGTTTAGACAGATACACTGAAGCTTTCTTT,CASSLDRYTEAFF
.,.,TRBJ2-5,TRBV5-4,TGTGCCAGCAGCTTCTGGGGTAGCCCTGAAGAGACCCAGTACTTC,CASSFWGSPEETQYF
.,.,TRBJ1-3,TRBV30,TGTGCCTGGAGTGGAGCAGCTGGAAACACCATATATTTT,CAWSGAAGNTIYF
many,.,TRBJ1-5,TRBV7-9,TGTGCCAGCAGCACCGGGACGGCGAATCAGCCCCAGCATTTT,CASSTGTANQPQHF
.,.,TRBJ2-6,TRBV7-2,TGTGCCAGCAGTAATCCAGGGCTGGGGGCCAACGTCCTGACTTTC,CASSNPGLGANVLTF
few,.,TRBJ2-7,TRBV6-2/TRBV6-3,TGTGCCAGCAGTTATTCCGCGGAGCAGTACTTC,CASSYSAEQYF
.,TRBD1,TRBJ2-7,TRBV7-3,TGTGCCAGCAGCCTAGACAGGGCCGGGTCCTACGAGCAGTACTTC,CASSLDRAGSYEQYF
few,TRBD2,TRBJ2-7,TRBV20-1,TGCAGTGCTAGAGTCACCCAGCCGGGGGGCTACGAGCAGTACTTC,CSARVTQPGGYEQYF
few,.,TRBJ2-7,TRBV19,TGTGCCAGTAGAGCCACAGGCCTCTCCTACGAGCAGTACTTC,CASRATGLSYEQYF
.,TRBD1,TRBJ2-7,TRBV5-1,TGCGCCAGCAGTGAAAGGACAGGGCCTAACGAGCAGTACTTC,CASSERTGPNEQYF
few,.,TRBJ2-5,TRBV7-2,TGTGCCAGCAGCTCCTGGTGGGGAGAAGAGACCCAGTACTTC,CASSSWWGEETQYF
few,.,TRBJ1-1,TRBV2,TGTGCCAGCAGCCCTCGACCCTGGTGGAACACTGAAGCTTTCTTT,CASSPRPWWNTEAFF
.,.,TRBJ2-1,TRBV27,TGTGCCAGCAGTTCATTCGGGACCCTCGGGATGTTCTTC,CASSSFGTLGMFF
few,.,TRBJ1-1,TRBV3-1,TGTGCCAGCAGAAAGACAGACGGAGACACTGAAGCTTTCTTT,CASRKTDGDTEAFF
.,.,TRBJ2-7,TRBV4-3,TGCGCCAGCAGCCAAGATCTTAGGACAGCACTGCCTCAATCCTACGAGCAGTACTTC,CASSQDLRTALPQSYEQYF
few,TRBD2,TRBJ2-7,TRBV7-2,TGTGCCAGCAGCTTTTATGAAGCGGGAGGCGAGCAGTACTTC,CASSFYEAGGEQYF
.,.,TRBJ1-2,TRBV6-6,TGTGCCAGCATCGGGGGGAACTATGGCTACACCTTC,CASIGGNYGYTF
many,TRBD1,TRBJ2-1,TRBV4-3,TGCGCCAGCAGCCAAGTCCCGGGGGGCGGGACAGGGGGCTCCTACAATGAGCAGTTCTTC,CASSQVPGGGTGGSYNEQFF
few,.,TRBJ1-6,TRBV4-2,TGTGCCAGCAGCCAAAAGATACGGGACCCCTATTCACCCCTCCACTTT,CASSQKIRDPYSPLHF
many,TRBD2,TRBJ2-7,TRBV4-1,TGCGCCAGCAGCCAAGTAGTAGCAGCGGGGGGGCGCGAGCAGTACTTC,CASSQVVAAGGREQYF
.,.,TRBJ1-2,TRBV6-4,TGTGCCAGCAGTGACAAGGCTAACTATGGCTACACCTTC,CASSDKANYGYTF